This TCR beta chain was recorded in a study of blood T cell repertoires in COVID-19. Overall study: T cells, B-cell-depleted T cells, or PBMCs provided the cDNA or gDNA that served as material.

The ends were cut back, 0 bases at V and 4 bases at J, with 9 bases in the middle. The germline gives CDR1 LGHDT, CDR2 YNNKEL (reference sequence). The CDR3 runs 14 residues. Authors' processing steps: Estimation of nucleated cell counts was performed using reference gene primer amplification. Data came from immunoSEQ multiplex PCR; TCRdb stores just in-frame clones and leaves some out. The V and J calls and clone size come from that table; D and trimming were worked out from the DNA. Counted here are almost 300,000 clones, around 87% occurring once; the ten biggest clones make up roughly 1.3%. This receptor was obtained from a man aged 65 to 79 with acute or convalescent COVID-19. The J gene is TRBJ1-1, the V gene TRBV3-1 (or the pseudogene TRBV3-2), with D unresolved. Sequencing used peripheral blood. CDR3 DNA: TGTGCCAGCAGCCAAGACGTAGGGAGCACTGAAGCTTTCTTT. It specifies CASSQDVGSTEAFF.